Below, 22 T cell receptor beta chains from the same sample are listed, as sequenced in a study of blood T cells in healthy people across ages. The second PCR ran roughly 7 to 12 cycles with a sample-barcoded 5' primer and J-beta primers. TCRdb independently ran MiXCR on the 5' RACE reads; one entry per CDR3 protein. This table has about 1.4 million distinct CDR3 sequences, roughly 60% appearing once. Sequenced sample: blood. The receptor source for this set is a man between 18 and 35 years old in good health.

This clonotype came up a few times. The rearrangement links TRBV25-1 to TRBJ1-1, with 8 bases aligning to TRBD1. CDR1 and CDR2 from the germline V gene are MGHDK and SYGVNS. The CDR3 runs to 14 residues. With 2 bases clipped from V and 1 base from J, the junction kept 0 bases outside the gene matches. CDR3 in amino acids: CASSETGGNTEAFF. CDR3 nucleotide sequence: TGTGCCAGCAGTGAAACAGGGGGGAACACTGAAGCTTTCTTT.

The rearrangement joins TRBV20-1 to TRBJ2-2; D unresolved. The germline V gene has CDR1 DFQATT and CDR2 SNEGSKA (reference sequence). V lost 5 bases to trimming and J lost 7 bases, with 11 bases between them. The length of the CDR3 is 12 residues. CDR3 loop: CSAQSMGGELFF. CDR3 sequence (DNA): TGCAGTGCTCAAAGTATGGGCGGGGAGCTGTTTTTT.

The chain has TRBV14 and TRBJ2-1; D gene unclear. V lost 4 bases and J 5 bases, leaving 24 bases between the germline ends. Germline lookup yields CDR1 SGHDN and CDR2 FVKESK. There are 18 residues in the CDR3. CDR3 sequence reads: CASSPILPGPSGHNEQFF. The CDR3 nucleotides are TGTGCCAGCAGCCCAATATTACCGGGCCCCTCTGGCCACAATGAGCAGTTCTTC.

The chain uses TRBV29-1 and TRBJ1-1; possible D gene TRBD1, 6 bases. This CDR3 has 13 residues. The germline gives CDR1 SQVTM, CDR2 ANQGSEA. V gave up 7 bases and J gave up 5 bases, with 17 bases separating them. The CDR3 region has the DNA TGCAGCGCTGAGCTTAGAGGGGGGACTGAAGCTTTCTTT. Protein product: CSAELRGGTEAFF.

The genes are TRBV11-2 and TRBJ2-5; 9 positions agree with TRBD2. The CDR3 spans 16 residues. Germline values: CDR1 SGHAT, CDR2 FQNNGV. V shed 5 bases and J 5 bases; nucleotides not matched to a gene: 12. CDR3 sequence: CASSVIAVAGVETQYF. The DNA for the CDR3 is TGTGCCAGCAGCGTTATAGCGGTAGCGGGAGTTGAGACCCAGTACTTC.

V and J are TRBV6-2 or TRBV6-3 and TRBJ1-6; 8 nucleotides line up with TRBD1. CDR1 is MNHEY, CDR2 SVGEGT, per germline. The CDR3 loop spans 14 amino acids. Trimming at V came to 6 bases and at J to 7 bases, leaving 5 bases not matched to a gene. The CDR3: CASSQGAENSPLHF. CDR3 bases: TGTGCCAGCAGCCAGGGGGCAGAGAATTCACCCCTCCACTTT.

The rearrangement uses TRBV6-1 and TRBJ2-1; D gene uncertain. The CDR3 has 15 residues. In germline, CDR1 is MNHNS, CDR2 SASEGT. V was trimmed by 1 base and J by 2 bases, leaving 9 bases between them. The CDR3: CASSEGLTTYNEQFF. The DNA for the CDR3 is TGTGCCAGCAGTGAAGGACTCACCACCTACAATGAGCAGTTCTTC.

The chain carries TRBV20-1 and TRBJ2-5; maybe TRBD1 (7 bases). The CDR3 loop spans 13 amino acids. V gave up 6 bases and J gave up 5 bases, with 16 bases separating them. Germline-derived CDR1 and CDR2 are DFQATT and SNEGSKA (reference sequence). The CDR3, as DNA: TGCAGTGCCGCAGGGGGTCGGGGGGAGACCCAGTACTTC. It yields the protein CSAAGGRGETQYF.

This clonotype was observed a few times. The rearrangement uses TRBV4-2 and TRBJ2-1, with D hard to call. Germline CDR1 and CDR2: LGHNA and YNFKEQ. The CDR3 totals 15 residues. V dropped 0 bases and J dropped 15 bases, with 21 bases sitting between them. The CDR3 region is CASSQDPSEDRRLFF. CDR3 nucleotides: TGTGCCAGCAGCCAAGATCCCTCCGAGGACCGAAGACTGTTCTTC.

This clonotype was recorded many times. This sequence joins TRBV20-1 and TRBJ1-6; 9 positions match TRBD1. Germline V gene sequence: CDR1 DFQATT, CDR2 SNEGSKA (reference sequence). After removal of 4 bases from V and 7 bases from J, the junction contained 8 bases not matched to a gene. This CDR3 has 15 amino acids. The DNA for the CDR3 is TGCAGTGCTACAAGGGGCGGGACAGGGAATTCACCCCTCCACTTT. Residues: CSATRGGTGNSPLHF.

The J gene is TRBJ2-3, the V gene TRBV11-2; 8 bases match TRBD1. Germline V gives CDR1 SGHAT, CDR2 FQNNGV. V lost 1 base, J lost 8 bases, and 5 bases stayed unmatched. This CDR3 region has 14 residues. CDR3 sequence (DNA): TGTGCCAGCAGCTTAGGGACAGGGTACGGTACGCAGTATTTT. It yields the protein CASSLGTGYGTQYF.

The V call is TRBV10-3, the J call TRBJ2-1, with D unresolved. The CDR3 is made up of 12 amino acids. Deletions cut 4 bases from V and 9 bases from J, with 10 bases between. Germline CDR1 reads ENHRY; CDR2 reads SYGVKD. CDR3 residues: CAISGVTREQFF. The DNA of the CDR3 is TGTGCCATCAGTGGGGTTACCCGTGAGCAGTTCTTC.

The V call is TRBV27, the J call TRBJ1-2; 9 bases line up with TRBD1. CDR1 and CDR2 from the germline V gene are MNHEY and SMNVEV (reference sequence). The junction had 11 bases not matched to a gene; V was cut back by 1 base and J by 8 bases. The length of the CDR3 is 16 residues. CDR3: CASSLYWDRVGEGYTF. The CDR3 DNA sequence: TGTGCCAGCAGTTTATACTGGGACAGGGTTGGGGAAGGCTACACCTTC.

This clonotype has just a few counts. V usage is TRBV20-1 and J usage is TRBJ2-4; no clear D gene. The ends were cut back, 0 bases at V and 0 bases at J, with 9 bases in the middle. CDR1 DFQATT and CDR2 SNEGSKA come from the germline V gene (reference sequence). The CDR3 has 15 residues. The CDR3 spells CSARDGGLAKNIQYF. The CDR3 bases are TGCAGTGCTAGAGATGGCGGCCTAGCCAAAAACATTCAGTACTTC.

This clonotype was recorded once. The CDR3 loop is CASSLGVAADQPQHF. CDR3 nucleotide sequence: TGCGCCAGCAGCCTGGGTGTGGCGGCGGATCAGCCCCAGCATTTT. V is TRBV5-1 and J is TRBJ1-5; D is ambiguous. The ends were cut back, 4 bases at V and 5 bases at J, with 16 bases in the middle. CDR1 and CDR2 from the germline V gene are SGHRS and YFSETQ. This CDR3 is built from 15 residues.

This chain links TRBV20-1 with TRBJ2-3; D might be TRBD2 (6 bases). The germline V gene has CDR1 DFQATT and CDR2 SNEGSKA (reference sequence). Deletions cut 2 bases from V and 4 bases from J, with 13 bases between. The CDR3 is made up of 14 amino acids. CDR3 nucleotides: TGCAGTGCTAGATTTAGGGCTAGCGCAGATACGCAGTATTTT. This codes for CSARFRASADTQYF.

The gene calls are TRBV7-2 and TRBJ2-5, with 9 bases that match TRBD1. The junction had 4 bases not matched to a gene; V was cut back by 2 bases and J by 6 bases. The CDR3 has 14 amino acids. Germline lookup yields CDR1 SGHTA and CDR2 FQGNSA. CDR3 loop: CASSLTGGAKTQYF. CDR3 DNA: TGTGCCAGCAGCTTAACAGGGGGCGCGAAGACCCAGTACTTC.

This clonotype was seen just once. The chain joins TRBV15 to TRBJ2-7, with D tentatively TRBD2 (6 bases). Trimming stripped 4 bases from V and 3 bases from J, with 16 bases between. CDR1 and CDR2 (germline): LNHNV, YYDKDF (reference sequence). The length of the CDR3 is 15 residues. The DNA of the CDR3 is TGTGCCACCAGCAAGTGGCGCAGGGACTTCTACGAGCAGTACTTC. Its translation is CATSKWRRDFYEQYF.

This clonotype was found once. The gene calls are TRBV7-9 and TRBJ1-2, with D tentatively TRBD1 (5 bases). V was pared by 5 bases and J by 1 base, with 26 bases between. CDR1 is SEHNR and CDR2 is FQNEAQ in the germline V gene (reference sequence). CDR3 length equals 19 residues. CDR3 nucleotide sequence: TGTGCCAGCAGCCCTCCAGTTAGGGCGACGGGGCAGGATAACTATGGCTACACCTTC. Translation gives CASSPPVRATGQDNYGYTF.

This chain joins TRBV28 and TRBJ2-7; D is undetermined. Germline values: CDR1 MDHEN, CDR2 SYDVKM. The CDR3 contains 15 residues. The ends were cut back, 6 bases at V and 0 bases at J, with 15 bases in the middle. This CDR3 is CASSEQELSSYEQYF. Here the CDR3 DNA reads TGTGCCAGCAGCGAGCAGGAACTAAGCTCCTACGAGCAGTACTTC.

In regard to this clonotype: One junction end disagrees with the germline gene, perhaps due to a read error. The chain joins TRBV25-1 to TRBJ2-7; no definite D call. Germline assignment: CDR1 MGHDK and CDR2 SYGVNS. CDR3 length: 13 residues. The CDR3 here is CASSEERYYERYF. The DNA of the CDR3 is TGTGCCAGCAGTGAAGAAAGGTATTACGAGCGGTACTTC.

This clonotype occurred a few times. The rearrangement links TRBV27 to TRBJ1-6; TRBD1 might be the D (6 bases). V lost 2 bases and J 9 bases, leaving 8 bases between the germline ends. CDR3 length equals 13 residues. Germline assignment: CDR1 MNHEY and CDR2 SMNVEV (reference sequence). The DNA for the CDR3 is TGTGCCAGCAGTTTAGCAGGGGTTTCACCCCTCCACTTT. Protein sequence: CASSLAGVSPLHF.